This entry lists 20 T cell receptor beta chains sequenced from one sample in a study of siplizumab effects on memory and regulatory T cells. Libraries were prepared by immunoSEQ multiplex PCR; TCRdb keeps only in-frame clonotypes and omits some of them. The top ten hold 0.6% to 0.7% of the sample, which has 98,000 or so clones, about 93% seen once. The sequencing input was Tregs sorted from blood. These receptor sequences come from a human donor in good health.

V gene TRBV6-6 combines with J gene TRBJ1-5, with D possibly being TRBD1 (5 bases). The CDR3 contains 13 residues. Germline values: CDR1 MNHNY, CDR2 SVGAGI (reference sequence). V shed 7 bases and J shed 0 bases, with 7 bases lying between them. The CDR3 DNA is TGTGCCAGCACAGGGATTAGCAATCAGCCCCAGCATTTT. Translation: CASTGISNQPQHF.

The V gene is TRBV15, the J gene TRBJ1-2; TRBD1 matches 9 bases. The CDR3 has 17 residues. The germline V gene has CDR1 LNHNV and CDR2 YYDKDF (reference sequence). With 5 bases clipped from V and 3 bases from J, the junction kept 13 bases outside the gene matches. CDR3 nucleotides: TGTGCCACCAGCCTAGACCTACAGACAGGGGGGGACTATGGCTACACCTTC. It yields the protein CATSLDLQTGGDYGYTF. The full variable domain, in which reference TRBV15 and TRBJ1-2 provide the parts outside the CDR3, is DAMVIQNPRYQVTQFGKPVTLSCSQTLNHNVMYWYQQKSSQAPKLLFHYYDKDFNNEADTPDNFQSRRPNTSFCFLDIRSPGLGDTAMYLCATSLDLQTGGDYGYTFGSGTRLTVV.

The table lists this clone with a few counts. J is TRBJ2-2 and V is TRBV7-3, with 9 bases lining up with TRBD2. Trimming took 5 bases from V and 6 from J; bases not matched to a gene: 1. The CDR3 sequence is 13 residues long. Looked up from germline, CDR1 is SGHTA and CDR2 is FQGTGA. As DNA, the CDR3 is TGTGCCAGCAGCCGACTAGCGGCCGGGGAGCTGTTTTTT. This codes for CASSRLAAGELFF.

The chain employs TRBV5-1 and TRBJ2-1; 9 bases fit TRBD1. V dropped 5 bases and J dropped 4; count of bases not matched to a gene: 7. Germline V CDR1 and CDR2: SGHRS, YFSETQ. The CDR3 has 15 amino acids. The CDR3, as DNA: TGCGCCAGCAGGGCCCGGGGACAGGGATACAATGAGCAGTTCTTC. This sequence encodes CASRARGQGYNEQFF.

A single count supports this clone. V is TRBV5-1 and J is TRBJ1-4, with TRBD1 matching over 7 bases. This CDR3 comprises 16 residues. The germline V gene has CDR1 SGHRS and CDR2 YFSETQ. The V and J ends lost 1 base and 7 bases, in that order; junction bases with no gene match: 10. The CDR3 DNA follows: TGCGCCAGCAGCTTGATTACAGGGGCAGACGGTGAAAAACTGTTTTTT. It encodes CASSLITGADGEKLFF.

The CDR3 sequence: CASSPGTHRGAGNTEAFF. CDR3 coding DNA: TGCGCCAGCAGCCCTGGGACCCACAGGGGCGCCGGGAACACTGAAGCTTTCTTT. The J gene is TRBJ1-1, the V gene TRBV5-1, with 7 positions matching TRBD1. Germline values: CDR1 SGHRS, CDR2 YFSETQ. Losses at the gene ends were 4 bases for V and 1 base for J; bases not matched to a gene: 16. This CDR3 comprises 18 residues.

This rearrangement joins TRBV5-1 to TRBJ2-2; D gene unclear. This CDR3 has 15 amino acids. CDR1 SGHRS and CDR2 YFSETQ come from the germline V gene. Trimming took off 1 base at V and 2 bases at J, with 9 bases between the two ends. The CDR3 sequence: CASSLWAVNTGELFF. Here the CDR3 DNA reads TGCGCCAGCAGCTTGTGGGCGGTTAACACCGGGGAGCTGTTTTTT.

The chain links TRBV9 to TRBJ2-1, with TRBD2 matching 7 bases. Germline CDR1 SGDLS, CDR2 YYNGEE. The CDR3 runs 14 residues. The V gene end was trimmed by 3 bases and the J gene end by 6 bases; junction bases not matched to a gene: 6. The CDR3 sequence: CASSEGPGGNEQFF. CDR3 in DNA: TGTGCCAGCAGCGAGGGCCCGGGAGGCAATGAGCAGTTCTTC.

V gene TRBV9 combines with J gene TRBJ1-3, with D unclear. This CDR3 is built from 15 residues. V gave up 4 bases and J gave up 2 bases, with 13 bases separating them. The germline gives CDR1 SGDLS, CDR2 YYNGEE. The CDR3 region is CASSLNGGTGNTIYF. The CDR3 DNA reads TGTGCCAGCAGCCTCAATGGAGGTACTGGAAACACCATATATTTT. Drawing the rest from reference TRBV9 and TRBJ1-3, the complete variable domain is DSGVTQTPKHLITATGQRVTLRCSPRSGDLSVYWYQQSLDQGLQFLIQYYNGEERAKGNILERFSAQQFPDLHSELNLSSLELGDSALYFCASSLNGGTGNTIYFGEGSWLTVV.

The V call is TRBV6-1, the J call TRBJ1-2; D might be TRBD1 (5 bases). The CDR3 runs 14 residues. Germline loops: CDR1 MNHNS, CDR2 SASEGT. V was trimmed by 3 bases and J by 4 bases, leaving 12 bases between them. The CDR3 bases are TGTGCCAGCAGTGACAGCTTGGGGGTCTATGGCTACACCTTC. Amino acids: CASSDSLGVYGYTF.

V gene TRBV6-6 combines with J gene TRBJ2-7; 8 bases map to TRBD1. V shed 2 bases and J 5 bases; nucleotides not matched to a gene: 8. The CDR3 is made up of 15 amino acids. Germline V gene data show CDR1 as MNHNY and CDR2 as SVGAGI (reference sequence). The CDR3, as DNA: TGTGCCAGCAGTTACCGCGGACAGGGCTACAACGAGCAGTACTTC. Its translation is CASSYRGQGYNEQYF.

The CDR3 protein is CASPELGNPNYGYTF. The CDR3 nucleotides read TGTGCCAGCCCCGAACTCGGGAATCCTAACTATGGCTACACCTTC. The V gene is TRBV7-2, the J gene TRBJ1-2; D unclear. Deletions cut 8 bases from V and 0 bases from J, with 16 bases between. This CDR3 is built from 15 residues. Germline values: CDR1 SGHTA, CDR2 FQGNSA.

This chain links TRBV5-1 with TRBJ2-2; 8 positions match TRBD1. The ends lost 1 base at V and 6 bases at J; junction bases unmatched: 5. Looked up from germline, CDR1 is SGHRS and CDR2 is YFSETQ. The CDR3 is 15 residues long. For the CDR3, the DNA is TGCGCCAGCAGCTTGTCTGGGACAGGCGCCGGGGAGCTGTTTTTT. Its protein is CASSLSGTGAGELFF. The whole variable domain, filled in from reference TRBV5-1 and TRBJ2-2, reads KAGVTQTPRYLIKTRGQQVTLSCSPISGHRSVSWYQQTPGQGLQFLFEYFSETQRNKGNFPGRFSGRQFSNSRSEMNVSTLELGDSALYLCASSLSGTGAGELFFGEGSRLTVL.

V usage is TRBV9 and J usage is TRBJ2-1; D may be TRBD1 (6 bases). V dropped 0 bases and J dropped 9 bases, with 10 bases sitting between them. The length of the CDR3 is 13 residues. Germline CDR1 SGDLS, CDR2 YYNGEE. For the CDR3, the DNA is TGTGCCAGCAGCGTAGTAATGGACAGTGAGCAGTTCTTC. Encoded protein: CASSVVMDSEQFF.

The genes are TRBV5-4 and TRBJ2-3, with no clear D. The CDR3 runs 13 residues. Germline assignment: CDR1 SGHNT and CDR2 YYREEE (reference sequence). V shed 0 bases and J shed 4 bases, with 6 bases lying between them. CDR3 sequence reads: CASSLEVADTQYF. For the CDR3, the DNA is TGTGCCAGCAGCTTGGAGGTGGCAGATACGCAGTATTTT.

The chain is built from TRBV7-2 and TRBJ1-5; no clear D gene. Germline CDR1 and CDR2: SGHTA and FQGNSA. Trimming left V 2 bases short and J 4 bases short, with 6 bases between. This CDR3 has 13 residues. In DNA, the CDR3 is TGTGCCAGCAGCTTATCAGCAAATCAGCCCCAGCATTTT. It specifies CASSLSANQPQHF.

This chain connects TRBV7-3 to TRBJ2-2; D gene unclear. Trimming removed 6 bases at V and 6 bases at J, with 14 bases between. The CDR3 extends over 14 amino acids. Germline-derived CDR1 and CDR2 are SGHTA and FQGTGA. Written as DNA, the CDR3 is TGTGCCAGCAGACCGTCAGGATCCGCCGGGGAGCTGTTTTTT. Its translation is CASRPSGSAGELFF.

The chain has TRBV5-1 and TRBJ1-1; a possible D gene is TRBD1 (5 bases). Germline V CDR1 and CDR2: SGHRS, YFSETQ. Trimming stripped 0 bases from V and 2 bases from J, with 11 bases between. This CDR3 has 15 residues. The CDR3 reads CASSLAGTRNTEAFF. In nucleotides, the CDR3 is TGCGCCAGCAGCTTGGCCGGGACGAGAAACACTGAAGCTTTCTTT.

V usage is TRBV5-1 and J usage is TRBJ1-1; no clear D. The CDR3 loop spans 12 amino acids. From germline, CDR1 is SGHRS and CDR2 YFSETQ. With 6 bases removed from V and 6 bases from J, the gap between germline ends came to 12 bases. As DNA, the CDR3 is TGCGCCAGCACCAATTCCGCAGCTGAAGCTTTCTTT. Translation: CASTNSAAEAFF.

The V call is TRBV28, the J call TRBJ2-2; either TRBD1 or TRBD2 may fit D (5 bases each). This CDR3 is built from 14 residues. Per germline, CDR1 MDHEN and CDR2 SYDVKM. V was clipped by 2 bases and J by 6 bases, with 10 bases between them. The CDR3 here is CASSLGGVAGELFF. The CDR3 nucleotides are TGTGCCAGCAGTTTAGGGGGAGTGGCCGGGGAGCTGTTTTTT.